This T cell receptor beta chain appears in the sequencing data of a study of blood T cell repertoires in COVID-19. Study overall: The analysed material was cDNA or gDNA that came from T cells, B-cell-depleted T cells, or PBMCs.

V shed 3 bases, J shed 3 bases, and the junction held 4 bases outside the gene matches. Per germline, CDR1 SGDLS and CDR2 YYNGEE. The CDR3 is made up of 15 amino acids. How the authors handled the data: Nucleated cell number was recorded as an estimate derived from reference gene primer amplification. Method: immunoSEQ multiplex PCR; TCRdb's copy keeps in-frame clones and lacks some. D and trimming come from the DNA, and the V and J calls and clone size come from that table. The sample has tens of thousands of clones; about nine tenths are singletons. The receptor comes from a man under 40 with acute or convalescent COVID-19. V is TRBV9 and J is TRBJ2-2, with 8 positions matching TRBD2. Material: peripheral blood. The CDR3 region has the DNA TGTGCCAGCAGCGCCTTAGCGGGATACACCGGGGAGCTGTTTTTT. Its protein product is CASSALAGYTGELFF. Together with reference TRBV9 and TRBJ2-2, the CDR3 gives the full variable domain: DSGVTQTPKHLITATGQRVTLRCSPRSGDLSVYWYQQSLDQGLQFLIQYYNGEERAKGNILERFSAQQFPDLHSELNLSSLELGDSALYFCASSALAGYTGELFFGEGSRLTVL.